This T cell receptor beta chain emerged from a study of T-cell reconstitution after alpha-beta-depleted transplantation in children. Whole-study results and caveats: Hyperexpanded clones declined; after one year, newly produced T cells mostly supplied diversity. Reportedly, roughly two months post-transplant, alpha-beta T cells arose from several hundred expanded graft clones.

The V gene's germline CDR1 is SGHTA and CDR2 FQGNSA. The CDR3 totals 14 residues. Trimming pared 3 bases from V and 5 bases from J, leaving 13 bases between. This sample's TCRbeta library carried unique molecular identifier barcodes. TCRdb reprocessed the PCR reads with MiXCR, giving one entry per CDR3 protein. Altogether around 300,000 distinct CDR3 sequences are present, roughly 10% being singletons, with the ten largest covering less than 25%. Ten or more counts support this clonotype. Its antigen is not known. The sequence derives from a male patient under 10 years old who had a stem cell transplant for chronic granulomatous disease, so the T cells may come from the graft donor. The genes are TRBV7-2 and TRBJ2-5; tentatively, D is TRBD1 or TRBD2 (5 bases each). Sequencing was performed on peripheral blood, taken 180 days after TCRalphabeta/CD19-depleted stem cell transplant. CDR3 loop: CASSLNGAEETQYF. CDR3 bases: TGTGCCAGCAGCTTGAACGGGGCAGAGGAGACCCAGTACTTC.